This T cell receptor (beta chain) was sequenced for a study of T cell responses to AZD1222 COVID-19 vaccine. The study, taken as a whole, reports: Baseline antibody screening turned up just a handful of seropositive AZD1222 recipients. Two AZD1222 administrations were followed by greater Spike-specific TCR breadth and depth.

The protocol was immunoSEQ multiplex PCR, while the TCRdb copy is restricted to in-frame clones and leaves out a portion. There are roughly 160,000 clones in the sample; about 92% occur only once, and 1.3% lies in the top ten. This clone was detected only a few times. Its antigen is unidentified. The specimen was peripheral blood, collected 28 days after the second AZD1222 dose. This clonotype originated in an adult who received the AZD1222 COVID-19 vaccine.

CDR3 bases: TGTGCCAGCAGCTCAGACAGGGGTCTCTATGGCTACACCTTC. Translation: CASSSDRGLYGYTF. This rearrangement joins TRBV5-6 to TRBJ1-2, with 8 bases aligning to TRBD1. CDR1 and CDR2 from the germline V gene are SGHDT and YYEEEE. The CDR3 is made up of 14 amino acids. Germline trimming cut 3 bases from V and 4 bases from J; bases unmatched to any gene: 5.